This T cell receptor (beta chain) was recorded in a study of human T cells and chemical hapten exposure (dated by TCRdb to about 2021). Turning to the overall study: Libraries were pooled for sequencing, and per-sample TCR yields varied mainly because of small differences in library volumes within the pool. Peripheral blood TCR repertoire changes were tracked in vivo in alopecia patients during primary and secondary sensitization to the hapten diphenylcyclopropenone (DPC). Both TCR alpha and TCR beta chains were sequenced from each blood RNA sample.

This clonotype was seen just once. Its antigen is currently not known. The input lacks base qualities; no much larger clone sits a single base away. Total RNA was extracted from unfractionated whole blood collected in Tempus Blood RNA tubes. As TCR sequencing controls, four or five healthy volunteers were used, with blood taken at day 0, 2 weeks and 6 weeks. General study outcomes and caveats: DPC sensitization did not change the number of TCRs with a frequency above 1 in 1000, and there was no evidence of changes in global repertoire structure. After repeated subsampling, changes were observed in the strength of the expansion versus patch-test correlation and in the threshold at which the correlation became significant.

The protocol used for the library was 5' RACE. The data were produced on an Illumina MiSeq. During library preparation, unique molecular identifiers were attached to individual cDNA molecules so that TCRs could be counted in a quantitative, reproducible way. As for the original processing: Samples had a median of about 90,000 TCRs, with a range from about 23,224 to 690,600. The Decombinator software suite was used to annotate V, J and CDR3 in the TCR reads. To make PS versus PT1 abundance plots, every sample was subsampled to the same number of TCRs (28,000). TCRs were defined as expanded if absent before sensitization and observed at least eight times at the 2-week time point. TCRdb trimmed public reads at Q25 via fastp, called clones via MiXCR and kept in-frame beta chains. Here each entry gathers all rows of one CDR3 protein and keeps the most common genes and DNA. Clone size and V and J calls follow TCRdb, not the original study. In all, the sample holds 110,000 or so distinct CDR3 sequences, and around 20% of those were seen once. Approximately 2.6% of the sample is taken by the ten largest.

Relative to germline, V is missing 4 bases and J is missing 1 base, with 16 bases of the junction outside any gene match. Counted from cysteine to phenylalanine, this CDR3 has 20 amino acids. Just the 60-base CDR3 DNA is kept, in frame starting at base 1. CDR1 and CDR2 (SEHNR, FQNEAQ) derive from the germline V gene (reference sequence). The sequence joins TRBV7-9 to TRBJ2-5, and 12 bases in between align with TRBD2. The sequence was collected from a human donor in good health. The sequence in DNA is TGTGCCAGCAGCTCCCAGAGGACTAGCGGGACCCCCCGAGTCCAAGAGACCCAGTACTTC. This sequence encodes CASSSQRTSGTPRVQETQYF.